The 11 T cell receptor beta chains below all came from one sample that was sequenced in a study of T cells in Graves' hyperthyroidism and ophthalmopathy. TCR beta CDR3 regions were amplified from RNA. Carried out on the TCR CDR3, a first-round RT-PCR used the HTBI primer set. TCRdb fed the multiplex PCR reads into MiXCR, producing one record per CDR3 protein. The sample lists 540,000 or so distinct CDR3 sequences; more than 45% were seen once. Sequenced sample: peripheral blood or thyroid tissue (not recorded which). All receptors come from an adult woman with Graves' disease, either hyperthyroidism or ophthalmopathy (not recorded which).

This clonotype was seen repeatedly, ten times or more. V and J are TRBV6-1 and TRBJ1-2; D is unclear. V gave up 8 bases and J gave up 0 bases, with 13 bases separating them. Germline-derived CDR1 and CDR2 are MNHNS and SASEGT. The CDR3 loop spans 14 amino acids. DNA for the CDR3: TGTGCCAGCCGAAGAGACACGACTAACTATGGCTACACCTTC. Protein sequence: CASRRDTTNYGYTF.

This clonotype was seen ten or more times. The V gene is TRBV27, the J gene TRBJ1-5; D ambiguous. Per the germline V gene, CDR1 is MNHEY and CDR2 is SMNVEV (reference sequence). This CDR3 region has 15 residues. V gave up 1 base and J gave up 0 bases, with 7 bases separating them. Here the CDR3 reads CASSLFGNSNQPQHF. The CDR3 coding sequence is TGTGCCAGCAGTTTATTCGGGAATAGCAATCAGCCCCAGCATTTT.

The sample holds one count of this clonotype. V gene TRBV20-1 combines with J gene TRBJ2-1; D is undetermined. Per germline, CDR1 DFQATT and CDR2 SNEGSKA (reference sequence). The V end lost 2 bases, the J end lost 7 bases, and 12 bases lay between the germline ends. The CDR3 extends over 13 amino acids. The CDR3 loop reads CSARLAVRNEQFF. The CDR3 nucleotides read TGCAGTGCTAGATTGGCGGTGAGGAATGAGCAGTTCTTC.

This clonotype was seen a few times. The chain joins TRBV11-2 to TRBJ1-4; possibly TRBD1 for D (6 bases). The CDR3 sequence is 16 residues long. With 0 bases removed from V and 3 bases from J, the gap between germline ends came to 11 bases. The germline V gene encodes CDR1 SGHAT and CDR2 FQNNGV. The CDR3: CASSLEPGAANEKLFF. The CDR3 DNA is TGTGCCAGCAGCTTAGAACCAGGGGCGGCTAATGAAAAACTGTTTTTT.

CDR3 sequence reads: CSGRASGRPFGYTF. The CDR3 region has the DNA TGCAGCGGCCGAGCGTCGGGGCGCCCCTTCGGCTACACCTTC. The rearrangement links TRBV29-1 to TRBJ1-2, with D possibly TRBD1 on 5 matching bases. Looked up from germline, CDR1 is SQVTM and CDR2 is ANQGSEA. Deletions cut 7 bases from V and 8 bases from J, with 23 bases between. CDR3 length equals 14 residues.

Ten or more counts support this clonotype. The chain links TRBV11-1 to TRBJ1-6; tentative D call: TRBD1 (5 bases). CDR3 size: 15 residues. V lost 6 bases, J lost 8 bases, and 17 bases lay in between. Germline CDR1 and CDR2: SGHAT and FQDESV (reference sequence). The CDR3 DNA is TGTGCCAGCAGTGGGGGGAGCCCACGGGATTCACCCCTCCACTTT. The encoded protein is CASSGGSPRDSPLHF.

This sequence joins TRBV7-9 and TRBJ1-5; 9 positions match TRBD1. From germline, CDR1 is SEHNR and CDR2 FQNEAQ (reference sequence). The ends lost 1 base at V and 5 bases at J; junction bases unmatched: 9. The CDR3 sequence is 17 residues long. CDR3 DNA: TGTGCCAGCAGCTTAGTTGGCGGGACAGGGCTCTATCAGCCCCAGCATTTT. Its translation: CASSLVGGTGLYQPQHF. The entire variable domain, with the rest obtained from reference TRBV7-9 and TRBJ1-5, is as follows: DTGVSQNPRHKITKRGQNVTFRCDPISEHNRLYWYRQTLGQGPEFLTYFQNEAQLEKSRLLSDRFSAERPKGSFSTLEIQRTEQGDSAMYLCASSLVGGTGLYQPQHFGDGTRLSIL.

This clonotype was found many times. The chain is built from TRBV7-9 and TRBJ1-1; no reliable D call. This CDR3 has 16 amino acids. V lost 5 bases to trimming and J lost 0 bases, with 16 bases between them. Germline V gene lookup returns CDR1 SEHNR and CDR2 FQNEAQ (reference sequence). The CDR3 loop reads CASSPRSRTVNTEAFF. As DNA, the CDR3 is TGTGCCAGCAGCCCCCGCTCAAGGACGGTGAACACTGAAGCTTTCTTT.

This clonotype was counted ten times or more. V gene TRBV7-2 combines with J gene TRBJ2-5; 11 nucleotides line up with TRBD2. CDR3 length: 17 amino acids. CDR1 SGHTA and CDR2 FQGNSA come from the germline V gene. Losses at the gene ends were 1 base for V and 1 base for J; bases not matched to a gene: 5. CDR3 in amino acids: CASSLVHSGRGQETQYF. CDR3 nucleotides: TGTGCCAGCAGCTTAGTTCATAGCGGGAGGGGCCAAGAGACCCAGTACTTC.

The V and J genes are TRBV6-6 and TRBJ1-2; possible D gene TRBD1, 5 bases. V was pared by 7 bases and J by 6 bases, with 18 bases between. This CDR3 has 14 residues. Germline CDR1 reads MNHNY; CDR2 reads SVGAGI (reference sequence). CDR3 nucleotides: TGTGCCAGCAAGGGGACCGGGGAGCTAAATGGCTACACCTTC. Translation gives CASKGTGELNGYTF.

This clonotype was seen a single time. V gene TRBV5-1 combines with J gene TRBJ2-7; D gene unclear. The V and J ends lost 5 bases and 2 bases respectively, with 8 bases between them. Germline lookup yields CDR1 SGHRS and CDR2 YFSETQ. The CDR3 length is 12 residues. In nucleotides, the CDR3 is TGCGCCAGCAGGCCAAACCCCTACGAGCAGTACTTC. Translation: CASRPNPYEQYF.